The sequence of this T cell receptor (beta chain) was determined in a study of cytomegalovirus exposure and HLA in healthy donors. The primer mix had 60 Vbeta and 13 Jbeta primers. Profiling relied on immunoSEQ multiplex PCR, and the TCRdb table lists in-frame clones only, not all of them. The sample includes tens of thousands of clones, 55% to 75% of them seen just once. The material sequenced was PBMCs. This TCR was recovered from a man between 40 and 49 years old in good health and CMV-seropositive.

CDR3 sequence reads: CASSVNRGYNSPLHF. The CDR3 DNA follows: TGTGCCAGCAGCGTAAACAGGGGTTATAATTCACCCCTCCACTTT. This chain links TRBV7-6 with TRBJ1-6, with 7 bases fitting TRBD1. The CDR3 extends over 15 amino acids. CDR1 SGHVS and CDR2 FNYEAQ come from the germline V gene. With V trimmed by 5 bases and J by 4 bases, 5 bases remained unmatched.